This section outlines one TCR beta chain sequence together with its context. This CDR3 contains 15 residues. The V gene lost 3 bases and the J gene lost 7 bases, with 16 bases spanning the gap. Germline assignment: CDR1 LNHDA and CDR2 SQIVND (reference sequence). PCR primers comprised 60 Vbeta and 13 Jbeta primers. In the original analysis: A later analysis tallied 65 million to 85 million unique TCR beta chains, around 9.9 million of them shared. Assay: immunoSEQ multiplex PCR; the TCRdb copy retains only in-frame clones and omits some. That table gives V, J and clone size, and the DNA gave D and trimming. The top ten hold around 1.5% of the sample, which has approximately 140,000 clones, about 77% seen once. This sample is drawn from a study of cytomegalovirus exposure and HLA in healthy donors. Study at large: From 150 million to 200 million T cells, an earlier analysis saw approximately 110 million unique TCR beta sequences.

This receptor was obtained from a female donor in good health and CMV-seronegative. The chain couples TRBV19 to TRBJ2-4, with D maybe TRBD2 (5 bases). Sequencing used PBMCs. CDR3 loop: CASSIEGLFPNIQYF. CDR3 in DNA: TGTGCCAGTAGTATTGAGGGCCTTTTCCCCAACATTCAGTACTTC.